This T cell receptor (beta chain) comes out of a study of shared clonotypes between healthy human individuals. Turning to the study itself: Plates per donor: three CD4 naive, three CD4 memory, two CD8 naive, one CD8 memory.

The CDR3 consists of 15 residues. Germline V CDR1 and CDR2: LNHNV, YYDKDF (reference sequence). Trimming left V 6 bases short and J 0 bases short, with 12 bases between. Turning to this clone: The antigen is unknown.

Findings and caveats of the study: Rarefaction showed sorted-subset sequencing was incomplete despite large depth. Non-shared clonotypes displayed generation probabilities falling below those of clonotypes present in all four donors.

Clones were read by immunoSEQ multiplex PCR, and TCRdb kept only the in-frame ones, dropping some. Of 1.5 million to 1.9 million clones listed, about 98% were seen once; the top ten hold about 0.45%. CD45RA-negative memory and CD45RA+ naive subsets were split from the CD4+ cells. The TCR was taken from a man under 40 in good health. This chain connects TRBV15 to TRBJ1-5, with a tentative D call TRBD1 (5 bases). Sequencing used naive CD4+ T cells sorted from blood. Subset indicated: CD45RA+ positively selected. CDR3 sequence: CATSWDRLSNQPQHF. The CDR3 DNA sequence: TGTGCCACCAGTTGGGACCGACTTAGCAATCAGCCCCAGCATTTT.